The entry that follows covers one T cell receptor (beta chain) sequence. Its specific antigen is unknown. There are no base qualities to consult, and no much larger clone falls within one base. The sample belongs to a study of ipilimumab plus nivolumab after autologous stem cell transplantation (dated by TCRdb to the early 2020s). Regarding the complete study: The median number of doses that trial patients received was 5 or 6 for ipilimumab and 7 to 9 for nivolumab. The DLBCL cohort included primary refractory and relapsed disease, with 18-month progression-free survival of approximately 83% and 30% respectively. Patients with high-risk diffuse large B cell lymphoma, mature T cell lymphoma, or multiple myeloma undergoing autologous transplant were enrolled in the trial. The intent-to-treat population of the trial was made up of about 37 patients. The full study reports these points: According to the authors, a biologic rationale for studying the approach further came from T cell receptor repertoire, regulatory T cell phenotype and gut microbiota profiles. The authors concluded that combined checkpoint inhibition appeared tolerable when used as consolidation after transplant.

Receptor amplification or capture employed the immunoSEQ multiplex PCR assay. TCRdb re-hosts the immuneACCESS table, in-frame sequences only. Its copies lack some clones; in the studies checked, an unresolved V gene accounts for under half of them, and the cause for the rest is not known. The table for this sample lists fewer than 95,000 clones; approximately 86% of them were counted only once. The ten largest make up under 2.5% of the sample. Between the V and J ends, shortened by 6 bases and 3 bases respectively, the junction contains 12 bases. The CDR3 numbers 13 residues from cysteine through phenylalanine. The sequence is cut down to CDR3 DNA, 39 bases in frame from base 1. CDR1 and CDR2, per the germline V gene (reference sequence), are MNHEY and SMNVEV. Starting 14 to 28 days after the autologous transplant, patients began checkpoint therapy, which included ipilimumab at 1 mg/kg intravenously on day 1 of selected weeks. Nivolumab was administered at 3 mg/kg intravenously on day 1 of weeks 1, 4, 7, 10, and every two weeks through week 26. Combined checkpoint inhibition with ipilimumab and nivolumab as consolidation after autologous stem cell transplantation was tested in a Phase Ib clinical trial.

The chain uses TRBV27 and TRBJ2-7; no D gene is confidently identified. The material sequenced was PBMCs, taken in a trial of ipilimumab plus nivolumab as post-transplant consolidation. This clonotype was obtained from a male donor with diffuse large B-cell lymphoma. The CDR3 loop reads CASSPGFDYEQYF. The DNA sequence is TGTGCCAGCAGCCCCGGATTTGACTACGAGCAGTACTTC.